One sample yielded the 24 T cell receptor beta chains listed below, sequenced in a study of shared clonotypes between healthy human individuals. CD8 cells classed as naive were CD45RO-negative and positively selected for CCR7, excluding terminally differentiated effector memory CD45RA+ cells. Produced via immunoSEQ multiplex PCR; TCRdb's table is partial and in-frame only. The sample includes some 2,000,000 clones, approximately 95% seen only once; the top ten take roughly 1.1%. The sequenced material came from naive CD8+ T cells sorted from blood. All receptors come from a young man in good health.

The chain recombines TRBV2 with TRBJ2-1; TRBD2 matches 15 bases. V shed 8 bases, J shed 12 bases, and the junction held 8 bases outside the gene matches. Germline V gene data show CDR1 as SNHLY and CDR2 as FYNNEI. This CDR3 region has 14 residues. CDR3 DNA: TGTGCCAGCTTCGGACTAGCGGGAGGGCCGGGGCAGTTCTTC. Amino acid sequence: CASFGLAGGPGQFF.

The chain joins TRBV19 to TRBJ2-7, with 7 bases identical to TRBD1. After removal of 3 bases from V and 4 bases from J, the junction contained 9 bases not matched to a gene. Germline V CDR1 and CDR2: LNHDA, SQIVND (reference sequence). This CDR3 contains 15 residues. The CDR3 DNA follows: TGTGCCAGTAGTATCTCTACCGGGACAGCTTACGAGCAGTACTTC. Translation: CASSISTGTAYEQYF.

About this clone itself: Other DNA sequences in this sample translate to the same CDR3. The chain is built from TRBV6-1 and TRBJ2-7; a possible D gene is TRBD1 (6 bases). The V and J ends lost 1 base and 3 bases respectively, with 10 bases between them. Germline CDR1 is MNHNS and CDR2 is SASEGT. This CDR3 region has 14 residues. The CDR3 region has the DNA TGTGCCAGCAGTGAAGGCCCAGGGGACTACGAGCAGTACTTC. Translated, it gives CASSEGPGDYEQYF.

As concerns this clone: Other DNA sequences of this sample code for an identical CDR3. The chain is built from TRBV29-1 and TRBJ2-7; TRBD1 agrees at 10 bases. The CDR3 loop spans 14 amino acids. The germline V gene encodes CDR1 SQVTM and CDR2 ANQGSEA. The J segment lost 1 base and the V segment lost 3 bases, leaving 3 bases of the junction unmatched. CDR3: CSVEGQGSSYEQYF. The DNA of the CDR3 is TGCAGCGTTGAGGGACAGGGGAGTTCCTACGAGCAGTACTTC.

The CDR3 spells CASSFSGGLTDTQYF. The CDR3 coding sequence is TGTGCCAGCAGCTTCAGCGGGGGCCTCACAGATACGCAGTATTTT. The V call is TRBV5-4, the J call TRBJ2-3; the match to TRBD2 covers 8 bases. V lost 2 bases, J lost 2 bases, and 4 bases stayed unmatched. CDR1 is SGHNT and CDR2 is YYREEE in the germline V gene (reference sequence). This CDR3 comprises 15 residues.

The rearrangement links TRBV5-6 to TRBJ2-7, with D possibly called TRBD1 or TRBD2 (5 bases each). CDR3 length equals 13 residues. The germline V gene has CDR1 SGHDT and CDR2 YYEEEE. Trimming pared 2 bases from V and 4 bases from J, leaving 10 bases between. The CDR3 nucleotides read TGTGCCAGCAGCTTCTACGGGACGTACGAGCAGTACTTC. Residues: CASSFYGTYEQYF.

The chain recombines TRBV9 with TRBJ2-1; unclear D gene. The CDR3 runs 12 residues. Germline assignment: CDR1 SGDLS and CDR2 YYNGEE. V was shortened by 3 bases and J by 6 bases, with 7 bases between the two germline ends. CDR3 bases: TGTGCCAGCAGCGCATGGGGCAATGAGCAGTTCTTC. This encodes CASSAWGNEQFF.

This clone occurred once. The chain joins TRBV11-2 to TRBJ2-5, with 10 bases matching TRBD2. CDR3 length: 16 residues. CDR1 is SGHAT, CDR2 FQNNGV, per germline. J gave up 3 bases and V 2 bases, and 6 bases lay outside the gene matches. For the CDR3, the DNA is TGTGCCAGCAGCTTAATGAGCGGGGGGGCGGAAGAGACCCAGTACTTC. Translation gives CASSLMSGGAEETQYF. The full variable domain, completed using reference TRBV11-2 and TRBJ2-5, is EAGVAQSPRYKIIEKRQSVAFWCNPISGHATLYWYQQILGQGPKLLIQFQNNGVVDDSQLPKDRFSAERLKGVDSTLKIQPAKLEDSAVYLCASSLMSGGAEETQYFGPGTRLLVL.

The genes are TRBV9 and TRBJ1-1, with no clear D. Germline-derived CDR1 and CDR2 are SGDLS and YYNGEE. Trimming shortened V by 3 bases and J by 1 base, and 10 bases separated the two germline ends. This CDR3 has 14 amino acids. Here the CDR3 DNA reads TGTGCCAGCAGCGCCGGCAGTTCGAACACTGAAGCTTTCTTT. Amino acid sequence: CASSAGSSNTEAFF.

The rearrangement uses TRBV6-5 and TRBJ2-1; TRBD2 matches 9 bases. CDR1 is MNHEY and CDR2 is SVGAGI in the germline V gene. The CDR3 is 12 residues long. V dropped 6 bases and J dropped 7; count of bases not matched to a gene: 1. The CDR3 region is CASRLAGNEQFF. The CDR3 DNA follows: TGTGCCAGCAGGCTAGCGGGAAATGAGCAGTTCTTC.

This chain connects TRBV4-1 to TRBJ2-3; 7 bases match TRBD2. With V trimmed by 0 bases and J by 4 bases, 4 bases remained unmatched. The CDR3 has 15 residues. Germline-derived CDR1 and CDR2 are MGHRA and YSYEKL. The CDR3 loop reads CASSQEGGIADTQYF. The CDR3 DNA is TGCGCCAGCAGCCAAGAGGGAGGGATCGCAGATACGCAGTATTTT.

The rearrangement joins TRBV7-2 to TRBJ2-7; TRBD1 aligns across 8 bases. This CDR3 has 16 amino acids. V lost 5 bases, J lost 1 base, and 10 bases stayed unmatched. CDR1 is SGHTA, CDR2 FQGNSA, per germline. The CDR3 sequence: CASSPDPRDRSYEQYF. CDR3 coding DNA: TGTGCCAGCAGCCCGGACCCCCGGGACAGGTCCTACGAGCAGTACTTC.

This chain joins TRBV10-2 and TRBJ2-7; 8 bases fit TRBD1. Germline V gene lookup returns CDR1 WSHSY and CDR2 SAAADI. Trimming at V came to 6 bases and at J to 3 bases, leaving 7 bases not matched to a gene. This CDR3 region has 14 residues. CDR3 DNA sequence: TGCGCCAGCAGGACAGGGGAGCAAAACTACGAGCAGTACTTC. The encoded protein is CASRTGEQNYEQYF.

The chain is built from TRBV7-9 and TRBJ1-4; 12 bases line up with TRBD1. J lost 6 bases, V lost 5 bases, and 4 bases had no gene match. The CDR3 loop spans 15 amino acids. Germline values: CDR1 SEHNR, CDR2 FQNEAQ (reference sequence). CDR3 nucleotides: TGTGCCAGCAGCGAGGGACAGGGGGCTGATGAAAAACTGTTTTTT. It is translated as CASSEGQGADEKLFF.

This clone occurred once. In DNA form, the CDR3 reads TGCGCCAGCAGCCAAGAGGGGGAGCCAGCCTATGGCTACACCTTC. It specifies CASSQEGEPAYGYTF. The V gene is TRBV4-3, the J gene TRBJ1-2; weak D call: TRBD1 (5 bases). This CDR3 is built from 15 residues. The germline V gene encodes CDR1 LGHNA and CDR2 YSLEER. V lost 0 bases and J 4 bases, leaving 12 bases between the germline ends.

The J gene is TRBJ2-7, the V gene TRBV5-6; D is uncertain. The CDR3 has 13 amino acids. The germline V gene has CDR1 SGHDT and CDR2 YYEEEE. Trimming cost V 0 bases and J 1 base, with 5 bases left between them. The CDR3 sequence is CASSLVQSYEQYF. Written as DNA, the CDR3 is TGTGCCAGCAGCTTGGTACAGTCCTACGAGCAGTACTTC.

The V gene is TRBV7-9, the J gene TRBJ2-7, with a possible D match to TRBD1 (5 bases). CDR1 is SEHNR, CDR2 FQNEAQ, per germline (reference sequence). Trimming stripped 1 base from V and 2 bases from J, with 12 bases between. The length of the CDR3 is 15 residues. The CDR3 is CASSLEDKDPYEQYF. The CDR3 coding sequence is TGTGCCAGCAGCTTAGAGGACAAGGATCCCTACGAGCAGTACTTC.

The chain uses TRBV6-1 and TRBJ2-1; the match to TRBD2 covers 13 bases. Germline trimming cut 7 bases from V and 7 bases from J; bases unmatched to any gene: 4. This CDR3 region has 14 residues. Germline loops: CDR1 MNHNS, CDR2 SASEGT. CDR3 sequence: CASMGTSGKNEQFF. The CDR3, as DNA: TGTGCCAGCATGGGGACTAGCGGGAAGAATGAGCAGTTCTTC.

This rearrangement joins TRBV19 to TRBJ2-7, with D perhaps TRBD2 (5 bases). The ends were cut back, 5 bases at V and 6 bases at J, with 17 bases in the middle. The CDR3 covers 14 residues. In germline, CDR1 is LNHDA, CDR2 SQIVND (reference sequence). CDR3 in amino acids: CASSSGNPRLEQYF. As DNA, the CDR3 is TGTGCCAGTAGTTCCGGGAATCCACGGCTCGAGCAGTACTTC.

The rearrangement joins TRBV4-3 to TRBJ2-3; 7 bases are shared with TRBD2. V lost 2 bases, J lost 0 bases, and 11 bases stayed unmatched. CDR3 size: 18 residues. Germline V lookup: CDR1 LGHNA, CDR2 YSLEER. DNA of the CDR3: TGCGCCAGCAGCCAACTTGACCGGGAGGCCGCGAGCACAGATACGCAGTATTTT. It is translated as CASSQLDREAASTDTQYF.

This chain connects TRBV29-1 to TRBJ1-1; 9 bases agree with TRBD1. V lost 1 base, J lost 4 bases, and 7 bases stayed unmatched. Per the germline V gene, CDR1 is SQVTM and CDR2 is ANQGSEA. The CDR3 length is 15 residues. Written as DNA, the CDR3 is TGCAGCGTTGAAGGGCTACAGGGGGCGCCCACTGAAGCTTTCTTT. Protein product: CSVEGLQGAPTEAFF.

The table lists this clone with a count of one. The chain combines TRBV2 with TRBJ2-7; 8 nucleotides match TRBD2. CDR1 and CDR2 (germline): SNHLY, FYNNEI. J was trimmed by 5 bases and V by 1 base; bases with no gene match: 7. This CDR3 has 15 amino acids. The CDR3 here is CASSEGLAGTHEQYF. The CDR3 DNA is TGTGCCAGCAGTGAAGGGCTAGCGGGCACCCACGAGCAGTACTTC.

The rearrangement uses TRBV27 and TRBJ2-1; weak D call: TRBD2 (6 bases). Trimming removed 4 bases at V and 6 bases at J, with 16 bases between. The CDR3 runs 15 residues. Germline lookup yields CDR1 MNHEY and CDR2 SMNVEV (reference sequence). CDR3 region: CASSWDPPGVNEQFF. CDR3 bases: TGTGCCAGCAGTTGGGACCCCCCGGGGGTCAATGAGCAGTTCTTC.

V and J are TRBV9 and TRBJ2-1; the match to TRBD1 covers 11 bases. V lost 0 bases to trimming and J lost 6 bases; unmatched junction nucleotides: 5. The CDR3 contains 16 residues. CDR1 and CDR2 (germline): SGDLS, YYNGEE. CDR3 bases: TGTGCCAGCAGCGTAGAGGGGACAGGGGGATCCAATGAGCAGTTCTTC. Translating gives CASSVEGTGGSNEQFF.